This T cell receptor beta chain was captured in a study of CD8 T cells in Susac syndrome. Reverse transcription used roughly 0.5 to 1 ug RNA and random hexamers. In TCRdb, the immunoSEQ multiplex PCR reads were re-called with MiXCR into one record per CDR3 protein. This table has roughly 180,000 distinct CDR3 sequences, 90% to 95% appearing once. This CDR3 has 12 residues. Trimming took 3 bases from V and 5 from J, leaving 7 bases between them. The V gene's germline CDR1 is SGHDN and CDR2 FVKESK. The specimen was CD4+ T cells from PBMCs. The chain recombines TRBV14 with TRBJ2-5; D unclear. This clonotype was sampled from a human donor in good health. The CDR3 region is CASSQNGETQYF. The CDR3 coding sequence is TGTGCCAGCAGCCAGAATGGGGAGACCCAGTACTTC.